This is a list of T cell receptor beta chains from one sample in a study of graft-versus-host responses after intestinal transplantation. Antigens of these TCRs are unknown. Only in-frame clones appear in the TCRdb table, and some are missing; sequencing was by immunoSEQ multiplex PCR. This table has roughly 92,000 clones, approximately 90% appearing once. The sequencing used unstimulated CD4+ T cells sorted from spleen or lymph node cells, collected before transplant. The origin of the receptors is a human donor who was the organ donor for an intestinal transplant. CDR3s include the opening cysteine and the closing phenylalanine or tryptophan. The D gene is left open where the match is weak.

d_call	v_call	j_call	cdr3_length	cdr3_aa
TRBD2	TRBV6-5	TRBJ2-5	15	CASSYLRGAGETQYF
TRBD2	TRBV18	TRBJ2-5	14	CASSQGLAGSSQYF
NA	TRBV9	TRBJ1-3	15	CASSVVPTERDTIYF
NA	TRBV9	TRBJ2-3	14	CASSVGVRGYTQYF
NA	TRBV6-1	TRBJ2-3	15	CASSATPWGADTQYF
TRBD1	TRBV29-1	TRBJ1-1	14	CSVKTGQMNTEAFF
TRBD1	TRBV25-1	TRBJ2-2	14	CASSEDRWAGELFF
TRBD1	TRBV27	TRBJ2-7	16	CASSLRQGPYSYEQYF
TRBD2	TRBV7-9	TRBJ2-1	18	CASSLDLVVAGAANEQFF
NA	TRBV6-5	TRBJ1-2	14	CASSSKLPNYGYTF
TRBD1	TRBV5-8	TRBJ1-3	16	CASSSDRSVSGNTIYF
TRBD1	TRBV4-1	TRBJ1-2	16	CASSPPQQGLSYGYTF
NA	TRBV29-1	TRBJ1-3	13	CSVVSGAGNTIYF
NA	TRBV6-5	TRBJ2-3	12	CASGTSTDTQYF
TRBD2	TRBV5-6	TRBJ2-1	17	CASSSWGAGGTYNEQFF
NA	TRBV21-1	TRBJ1-1	15	CASRGQEVMRAEAFF
NA	TRBV6-5	TRBJ2-5	15	CASSYLGRGKETQYF
TRBD2	TRBV18	TRBJ2-6	18	CASSPSAGGRSGANVLTF
TRBD2	TRBV11-2	TRBJ2-5	17	CASSRMGGTSGQETQYF
NA	TRBV27	TRBJ2-3	14	CASSLSVSTDTQYF
TRBD1	TRBV28	TRBJ1-4	16	CASSLDRGATNEKLLF
TRBD1	TRBV13	TRBJ1-3	16	CASSSVDRVGGNTIYF
TRBD1	TRBV2	TRBJ2-1	16	CASKSEPGTGHNEQFF
TRBD2	TRBV11-3	TRBJ2-3	15	CASSLSGGRTDTQYF
TRBD1	TRBV6-5	TRBJ2-6	16	CASSSDRSSGANVLTF
NA	TRBV28	TRBJ2-5	15	CASSTRTLGGETQYF
NA	TRBV5-4	TRBJ2-3	14	CASRRNEYTDTQYF
NA	TRBV28	TRBJ2-1	14	CASGRPGAYNEQFF
TRBD1	TRBV5-1	TRBJ1-6	16	CASSLAGQGIRSPLHF
TRBD2	TRBV4-3	TRBJ2-7	15	CASSQTQREGYEQYF
NA	TRBV4-2	TRBJ2-7	17	CASSQVGPTTKSYEQYF
TRBD2	TRBV4-2	TRBJ2-5	17	CASSQVSTSGYQETQYF
NA	TRBV6-5	TRBJ1-1	15	CASSLPGHQNTEAFF
NA	TRBV5-4	TRBJ1-2	14	CASRDRVGDYGYTF
NA	TRBV21-1	TRBJ1-1	12	CASDTLNTEAFF
NA	TRBV7-3	TRBJ2-1	15	CASSIEYSSYNEQFF
NA	TRBV5-6	TRBJ1-4	14	CASSLGQINEKLFF
TRBD2	TRBV29-1	TRBJ2-3	16	CSVRMMSGGATDTQYF
TRBD2	TRBV12-5	TRBJ2-1	14	CASGQSGGLNEQFF
NA	TRBV6-6	TRBJ2-7	15	CASSFRRGGGYEQYF
NA	TRBV21-1	TRBJ2-7	19	CASGQGIGNPRGPFYEQYF
NA	TRBV7-8	TRBJ2-7	12	CASSLTGYEQYF
NA	TRBV5-1	TRBJ2-1	14	CASSSGPSEGEQFF
NA	TRBV27	TRBJ2-2	16	CASSFFSAGITGELFF
TRBD1	TRBV19	TRBJ1-2	14	CASSPRDRSYGYTF
TRBD2	TRBV5-1	TRBJ2-5	15	CASSFSPGREETQYF
NA	TRBV7-8	NA	14	CASSLPGRGSEQYF
NA	TRBV7-2	TRBJ2-7	13	CASSIRRGYEQYF
TRBD2	TRBV4-1	TRBJ2-3	17	CASSQGRTSGGADTQYF
NA	TRBV29-1	TRBJ2-7	11	CSVTNSHEQYF
NA	TRBV7-3	TRBJ2-3	13	CASSEDYTDTQYF
TRBD1	TRBV13	TRBJ2-1	15	CASMRKGSGGNEQFF